This T cell receptor (beta chain) originates from a study of T cell changes during pregnancy in multiple sclerosis. Produced via immunoSEQ multiplex PCR; TCRdb's table is partial and in-frame only. The table includes nearly 110,000 clones, about 90% detected once. The sequence was obtained from a female donor with multiple sclerosis, enrolled in a pregnancy study. Sequenced material: peripheral blood, taken before pregnancy.

The CDR3 here is CASSLYSRTGVTGNTIYF. The CDR3 bases are TGTGCCAGCAGCTTATACTCGCGGACAGGGGTTACTGGAAACACCATATATTTT. The V gene is TRBV7-6, the J gene TRBJ1-3; TRBD1 matches 9 bases. This CDR3 has 18 residues. V lost 2 bases to trimming and J lost 2 bases; unmatched junction nucleotides: 10. Per the germline V gene, CDR1 is SGHVS and CDR2 is FNYEAQ. The full variable domain, rest sourced from reference TRBV7-6 and TRBJ1-3, is GAGVSQSPRYKVTKRGQDVALRCDPISGHVSLYWYRQALGQGPEFLTYFNYEAQQDKSGLPNDRFSAERPEGSISTLTIQRTEQRDSAMYRCASSLYSRTGVTGNTIYFGEGSWLTVV.